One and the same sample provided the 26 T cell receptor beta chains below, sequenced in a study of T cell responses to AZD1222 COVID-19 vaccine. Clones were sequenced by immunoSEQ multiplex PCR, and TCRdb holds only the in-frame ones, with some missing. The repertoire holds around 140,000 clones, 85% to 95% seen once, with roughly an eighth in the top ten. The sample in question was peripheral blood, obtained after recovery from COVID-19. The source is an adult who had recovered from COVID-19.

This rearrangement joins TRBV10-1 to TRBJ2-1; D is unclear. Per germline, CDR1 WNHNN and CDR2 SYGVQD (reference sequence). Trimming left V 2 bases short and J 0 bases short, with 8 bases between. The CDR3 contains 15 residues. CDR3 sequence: CASSESEFSYNEQFF. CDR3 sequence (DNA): TGCGCCAGCAGTGAGAGTGAATTCTCCTACAATGAGCAGTTCTTC.

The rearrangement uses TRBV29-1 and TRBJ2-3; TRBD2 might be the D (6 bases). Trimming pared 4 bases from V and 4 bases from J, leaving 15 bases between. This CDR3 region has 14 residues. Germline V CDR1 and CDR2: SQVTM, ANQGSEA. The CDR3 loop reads CSVAPDGSPDTQYF. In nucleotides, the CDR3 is TGCAGCGTTGCTCCGGACGGGAGCCCAGATACGCAGTATTTT.

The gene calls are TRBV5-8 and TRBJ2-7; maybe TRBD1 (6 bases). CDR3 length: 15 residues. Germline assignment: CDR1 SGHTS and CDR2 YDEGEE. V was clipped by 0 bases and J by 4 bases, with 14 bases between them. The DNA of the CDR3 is TGTGCCAGCAGCTTGGGGAGACAGGCGTCATACGAGCAGTACTTC. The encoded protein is CASSLGRQASYEQYF.

CDR3 DNA: TGTGCCAGCAGTTACGTTCTCGGACTAGCGGGAGGGAGCTCCTACGAGCAGTACTTC. The encoded protein is CASSYVLGLAGGSSYEQYF. The chain couples TRBV11-2 to TRBJ2-7; 15 bases fit TRBD2. The germline V gene has CDR1 SGHAT and CDR2 FQNNGV. The junction had 12 bases not matched to a gene; V was cut back by 6 bases and J by 0 bases. The CDR3 length is 19 residues.

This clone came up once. CDR3 sequence (DNA): TGCGCCAGCAGGGTAGCTAGCTCCTACGAGCAGTACTTC. Its translation: CASRVASSYEQYF. The chain carries TRBV5-1 and TRBJ2-7; no clear D. Germline V lookup: CDR1 SGHRS, CDR2 YFSETQ. The length of the CDR3 is 13 residues. With 5 bases removed from V and 0 bases from J, the gap between germline ends came to 9 bases.

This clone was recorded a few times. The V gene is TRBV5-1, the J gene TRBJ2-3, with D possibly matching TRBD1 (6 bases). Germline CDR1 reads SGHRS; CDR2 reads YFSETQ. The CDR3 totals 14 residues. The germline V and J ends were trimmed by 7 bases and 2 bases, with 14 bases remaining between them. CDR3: CASERGGITDTQYF. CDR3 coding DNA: TGCGCCAGCGAAAGAGGGGGTATCACAGATACGCAGTATTTT.

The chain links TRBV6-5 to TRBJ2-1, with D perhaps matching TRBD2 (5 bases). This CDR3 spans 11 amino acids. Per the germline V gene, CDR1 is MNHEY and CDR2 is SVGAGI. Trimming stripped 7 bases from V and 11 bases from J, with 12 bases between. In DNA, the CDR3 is TGTGCCAGCACCCGGGGAACCCAGCAGTTCTTC. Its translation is CASTRGTQQFF.

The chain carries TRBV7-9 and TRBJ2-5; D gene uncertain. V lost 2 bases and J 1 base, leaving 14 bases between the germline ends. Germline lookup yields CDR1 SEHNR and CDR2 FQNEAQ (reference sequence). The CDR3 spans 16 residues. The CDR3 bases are TGTGCCAGCAGCTTATTAAAGAACTCGCGCCAAGAGACCCAGTACTTC. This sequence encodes CASSLLKNSRQETQYF.

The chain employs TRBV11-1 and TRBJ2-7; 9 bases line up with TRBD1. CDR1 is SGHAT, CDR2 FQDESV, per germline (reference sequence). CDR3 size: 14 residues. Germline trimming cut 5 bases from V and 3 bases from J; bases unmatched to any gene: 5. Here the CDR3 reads CASSPGQGNYEQYF. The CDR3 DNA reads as TGTGCCAGCAGCCCCGGACAGGGGAACTACGAGCAGTACTTC.

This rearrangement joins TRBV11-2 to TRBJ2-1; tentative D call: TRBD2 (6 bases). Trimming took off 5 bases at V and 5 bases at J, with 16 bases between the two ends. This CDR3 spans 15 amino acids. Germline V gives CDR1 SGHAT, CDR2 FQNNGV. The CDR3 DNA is TGTGCCAGCAGCCCCAGGCTGCGGGATCACAATGAGCAGTTCTTC. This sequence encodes CASSPRLRDHNEQFF. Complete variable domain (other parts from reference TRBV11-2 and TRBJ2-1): EAGVAQSPRYKIIEKRQSVAFWCNPISGHATLYWYQQILGQGPKLLIQFQNNGVVDDSQLPKDRFSAERLKGVDSTLKIQPAKLEDSAVYLCASSPRLRDHNEQFFGPGTRLTVL.

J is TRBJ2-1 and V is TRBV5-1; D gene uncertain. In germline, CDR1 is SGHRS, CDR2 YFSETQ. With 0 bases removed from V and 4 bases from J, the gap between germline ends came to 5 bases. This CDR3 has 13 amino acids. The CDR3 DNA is TGCGCCAGCAGCTTGGGGCTATACAATGAGCAGTTCTTC. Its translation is CASSLGLYNEQFF.

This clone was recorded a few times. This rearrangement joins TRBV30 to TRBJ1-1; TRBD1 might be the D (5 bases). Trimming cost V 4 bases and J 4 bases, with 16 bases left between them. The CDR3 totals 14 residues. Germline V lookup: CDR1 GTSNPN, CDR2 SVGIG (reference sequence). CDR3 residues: CAWKPPWGLTEAFF. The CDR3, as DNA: TGTGCCTGGAAACCACCCTGGGGCCTCACTGAAGCTTTCTTT.

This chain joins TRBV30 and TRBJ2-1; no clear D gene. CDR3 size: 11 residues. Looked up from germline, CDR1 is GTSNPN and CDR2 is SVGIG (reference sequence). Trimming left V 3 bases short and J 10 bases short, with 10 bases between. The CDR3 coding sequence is TGTGCCTGGAGCGACCGCCGGGAGCAGTTCTTC. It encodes CAWSDRREQFF.

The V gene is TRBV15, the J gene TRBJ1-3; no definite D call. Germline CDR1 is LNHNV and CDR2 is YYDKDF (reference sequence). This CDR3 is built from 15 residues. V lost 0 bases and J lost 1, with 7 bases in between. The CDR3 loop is CATSRDLGSGNTIYF. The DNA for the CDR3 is TGTGCCACCAGCAGAGATTTAGGGTCTGGAAACACCATATATTTT.

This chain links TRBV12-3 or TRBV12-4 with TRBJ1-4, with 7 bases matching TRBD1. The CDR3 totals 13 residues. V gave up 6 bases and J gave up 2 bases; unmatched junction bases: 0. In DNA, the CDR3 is TGTGCCAGCAGGGGACAGACTAATGAAAAACTGTTTTTT. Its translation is CASRGQTNEKLFF.

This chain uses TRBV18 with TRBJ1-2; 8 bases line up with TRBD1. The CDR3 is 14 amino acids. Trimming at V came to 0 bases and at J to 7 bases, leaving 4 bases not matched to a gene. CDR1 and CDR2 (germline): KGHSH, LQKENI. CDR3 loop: CASSPPQGAGGYTF. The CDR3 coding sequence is TGTGCCAGCTCACCACCGCAGGGGGCGGGTGGCTACACCTTC. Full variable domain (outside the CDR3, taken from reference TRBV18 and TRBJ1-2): NAGVMQNPRHLVRRRGQEARLRCSPMKGHSHVYWYRQLPEEGLKFMVYLQKENIIDESGMPKERFSAEFPKEGPSILRIQQVVRGDSAAYFCASSPPQGAGGYTFGSGTRLTVV.

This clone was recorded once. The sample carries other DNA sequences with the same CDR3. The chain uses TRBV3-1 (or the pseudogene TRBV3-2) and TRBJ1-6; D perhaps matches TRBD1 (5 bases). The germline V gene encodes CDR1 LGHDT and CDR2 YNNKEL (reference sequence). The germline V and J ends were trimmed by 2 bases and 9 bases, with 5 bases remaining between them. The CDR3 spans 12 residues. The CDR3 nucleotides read TGTGCCAGCAGCCAAAGGGGTTCACCCCTCCACTTT. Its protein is CASSQRGSPLHF.

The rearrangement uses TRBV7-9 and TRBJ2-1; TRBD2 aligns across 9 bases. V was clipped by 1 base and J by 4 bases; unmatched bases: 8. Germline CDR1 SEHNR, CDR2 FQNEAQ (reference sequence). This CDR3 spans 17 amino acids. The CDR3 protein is CASSLVLASGTYNEQFF. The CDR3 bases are TGTGCCAGCAGCTTAGTGTTGGCTAGCGGGACATACAATGAGCAGTTCTTC.

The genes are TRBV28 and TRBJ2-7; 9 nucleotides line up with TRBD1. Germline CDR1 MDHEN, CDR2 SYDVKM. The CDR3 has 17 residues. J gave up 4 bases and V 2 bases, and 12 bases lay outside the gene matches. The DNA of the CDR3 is TGTGCCAGCAGTTTACCTGGAAGTACAGGGGGCGCGTACGAGCAGTACTTC. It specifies CASSLPGSTGGAYEQYF.

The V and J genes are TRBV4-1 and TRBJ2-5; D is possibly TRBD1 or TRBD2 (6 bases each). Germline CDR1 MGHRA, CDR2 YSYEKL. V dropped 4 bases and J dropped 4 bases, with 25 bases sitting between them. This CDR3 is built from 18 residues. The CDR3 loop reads CASSREVLGGRKGETQYF. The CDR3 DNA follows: TGCGCCAGCAGCCGCGAAGTGTTAGGGGGGAGGAAAGGAGAGACCCAGTACTTC.

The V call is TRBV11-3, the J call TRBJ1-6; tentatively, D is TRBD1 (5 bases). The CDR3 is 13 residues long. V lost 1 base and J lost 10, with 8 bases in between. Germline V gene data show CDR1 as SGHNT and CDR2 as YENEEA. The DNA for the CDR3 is TGTGCCAGCAGCTTAGTCGGGGGATCACCCCTCCACTTT. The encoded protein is CASSLVGGSPLHF.

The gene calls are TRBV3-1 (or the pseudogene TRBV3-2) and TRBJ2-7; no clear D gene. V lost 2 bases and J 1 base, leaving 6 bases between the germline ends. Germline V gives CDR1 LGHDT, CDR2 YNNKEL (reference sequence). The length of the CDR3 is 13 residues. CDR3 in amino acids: CASSQFPSYEQYF. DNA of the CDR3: TGTGCCAGCAGCCAATTCCCGTCCTACGAGCAGTACTTC.

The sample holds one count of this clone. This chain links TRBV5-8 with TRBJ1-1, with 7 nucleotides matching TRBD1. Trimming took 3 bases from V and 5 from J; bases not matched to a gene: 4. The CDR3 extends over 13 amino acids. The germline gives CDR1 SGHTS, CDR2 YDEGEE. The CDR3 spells CASSSTGLTEAFF. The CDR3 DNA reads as TGTGCCAGCAGCTCGACAGGGTTGACTGAAGCTTTCTTT. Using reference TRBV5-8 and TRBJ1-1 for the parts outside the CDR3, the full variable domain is EAGVTQSPTHLIKTRGQQATLRCSPISGHTSVYWYQQALGLGLQFLLWYDEGEERNRGNFPPRFSGRQFPNYSSELNVNALELEDSALYLCASSSTGLTEAFFGQGTRLTVV.

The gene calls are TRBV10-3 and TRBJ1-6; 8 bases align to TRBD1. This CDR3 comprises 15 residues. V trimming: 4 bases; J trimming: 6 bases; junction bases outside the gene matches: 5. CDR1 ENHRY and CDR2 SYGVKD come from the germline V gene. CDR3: CAISALTGVNSPLHF. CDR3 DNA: TGTGCCATCAGTGCTTTGACAGGGGTTAATTCACCCCTCCACTTT.

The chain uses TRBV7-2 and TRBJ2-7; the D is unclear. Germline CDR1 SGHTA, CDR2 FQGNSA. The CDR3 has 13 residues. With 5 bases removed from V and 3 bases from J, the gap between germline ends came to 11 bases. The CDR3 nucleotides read TGTGCCAGCAGCGCGGAGTACCACTACGAGCAGTACTTC. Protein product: CASSAEYHYEQYF.

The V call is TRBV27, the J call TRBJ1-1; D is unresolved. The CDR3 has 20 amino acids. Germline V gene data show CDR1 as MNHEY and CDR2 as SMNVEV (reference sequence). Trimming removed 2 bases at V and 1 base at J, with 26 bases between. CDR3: CASSLGELAGYRVGNTEAFF. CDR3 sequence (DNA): TGTGCCAGCAGTTTAGGAGAGCTGGCTGGTTACCGGGTAGGGAACACTGAAGCTTTCTTT.